The rows below give T cell receptor beta chains drawn from one sample of a study of response to subunit inactivated influenza vaccine. One entry per CDR3 protein, called by TCRdb with MiXCR from the RT-PCR reads. The sample has approximately 730,000 distinct CDR3 sequences, about 15% seen once. Sequencing was performed on PBMCs from blood, taken approximately 15 days before vaccination. All receptors come from a man aged 50-59 years who received an inactivated influenza vaccine. The conserved cysteine and the conserved F or W are not part of the CDR3 here. Only part of the rows carry a size: once, few, many, or a class if the clone is expanded.

TRBV5-1 | 11 | . | ASSPNDRVGYT
TRBV29-1 | 14 | few | SVDLRDRGGSGELF
TRBV12-3/TRBV12-4 | 11 | few | ASSLGAPDGYT
TRBV4-1 | 17 | many | ASSHYPQDYGGTSNGYT
TRBV20-1 | 12 | . | SAREGRKTYEQY
TRBV6-1 | 13 | few | ASSLQSDSGSPLH
TRBV29-1 | 10 | . | SVDFETQGYT
TRBV7-9 | 11 | few | ASSRGTGYGYT
TRBV29-1 | 15 | . | SLKSLAGGPGYNEQF
TRBV5-1 | 12 | many | ASRDRPNTGELF
TRBV11-1 | 16 | . | ASSYLTGGERTNEKLF
TRBV7-2 | 14 | few | ASSLAGTIRDNEQF
TRBV20-1 | 13 | many | SATISGSKADTQY
TRBV4-3 | 13 | many | ASSQDGTDTGELF
TRBV7-9 | 15 | . | ASSFRLRNASGNTIY
TRBV15 | 12 | few | ATSRRTRRETQY
TRBV15 | 12 | few | ATSRDPDPSPQH
TRBV19 | 13 | . | ASSMGTGGKGEQF
TRBV27 | 11 | . | ASSIGLQETQY
TRBV28 | 13 | few | ASGTGNTAKNIQY
TRBV28 | 14 | . | ASSPLGGGVKDTQY
TRBV20-1 | 11 | . | SARDRAGYEQY
TRBV4-3 | 11 | few | ASSQDRTSVPY
TRBV20-1 | 15 | few | SAKTSGLGANTGELF
TRBV12-3/TRBV12-4 | 13 | few | ASSSGTSGVDTQY
TRBV20-1 | 12 | . | SAMSGGADNEQF
TRBV29-1 | 12 | many | SVGMTGRDYEQY
TRBV5-1 | 12 | few | ASSLGAGAVATF
TRBV6-5 | 14 | few | ASSYTTTGRDGEQY
TRBV6-5 | 13 | . | ASSYNGAGRDEQF